These 6 T cell receptor beta chains came from one sample sequenced in a study of T cell changes during pregnancy in multiple sclerosis. Data came from immunoSEQ multiplex PCR; TCRdb stores just in-frame clones and leaves some out. The sample yields over 65,000 clones, just over 90% seen once. The sequencing here drew on peripheral blood, taken in the first trimester of pregnancy. The receptors here all came from a female donor with multiple sclerosis, enrolled in a pregnancy study.

V usage is TRBV7-2 and J usage is TRBJ1-6; maybe TRBD1 (6 bases). Trimming took 4 bases from V and 8 from J, leaving 21 bases between them. The CDR3 has 17 amino acids. Germline CDR1 and CDR2: SGHTA and FQGNSA. The CDR3 coding sequence is TGTGCCAGCAGCTCGCAGAGTAGGGACATTTGGTATTCACCCCTCCACTTT. It specifies CASSSQSRDIWYSPLHF.

This rearrangement joins TRBV19 to TRBJ2-7; 8 positions agree with TRBD1. The CDR3 is 14 amino acids. The J segment lost 4 bases and the V segment lost 3 bases, leaving 5 bases of the junction unmatched. The germline gives CDR1 LNHDA, CDR2 SQIVND (reference sequence). The CDR3, as DNA: TGTGCCAGTAGTATGACAGGGGAGCTATACGAGCAGTACTTC. It is translated as CASSMTGELYEQYF.

The V and J genes are TRBV4-3 and TRBJ1-2, with a possible D match to TRBD1 (6 bases). From germline, CDR1 is LGHNA and CDR2 YSLEER. V was pared by 0 bases and J by 4 bases, with 12 bases between. This CDR3 has 15 residues. The CDR3: CASSQDGRGGYGYTF. CDR3 in DNA: TGCGCCAGCAGCCAAGACGGCAGGGGCGGCTATGGCTACACCTTC.

This clone was detected only once. The rearrangement uses TRBV7-9 and TRBJ2-1; 9 bases agree with TRBD1. V lost 1 base and J lost 6; bases outside the gene matches: 16. CDR1 and CDR2 (germline): SEHNR, FQNEAQ (reference sequence). The length of the CDR3 is 19 residues. The CDR3 here is CASSLVNIGWTGVPNEQFF. CDR3 nucleotides: TGTGCCAGCAGCTTAGTAAATATCGGCTGGACAGGGGTCCCCAATGAGCAGTTCTTC.

This clone has just one count. The chain combines TRBV6-5 with TRBJ2-7, with 14 bases lining up with TRBD2. The CDR3 extends over 14 amino acids. J lost 5 bases, V lost 6 bases, and 3 bases had no gene match. Germline values: CDR1 MNHEY, CDR2 SVGAGI. CDR3 loop: CASRGLAGVNEQYF. CDR3 DNA: TGTGCCAGCAGGGGACTAGCGGGAGTCAACGAGCAGTACTTC.

In DNA, the CDR3 is TGTGCCAGCAGCTCGAGGACAGGTAACACTGAAGCTTTCTTT. Translated: CASSSRTGNTEAFF. V and J are TRBV7-2 and TRBJ1-1; 7 positions match TRBD1. With V trimmed by 4 bases and J by 2 bases, 4 bases remained unmatched. Looked up from germline, CDR1 is SGHTA and CDR2 is FQGNSA. This CDR3 region has 14 residues.